This entry describes one T cell receptor (beta chain). Antigen: not known. This CDR3 is built from 17 residues. V lost 2 bases and J 3 bases, leaving 20 bases between the germline ends. CDR1 and CDR2 (germline): SGHDT, YYEEEE. The protocol was immunoSEQ multiplex PCR, while the TCRdb copy is restricted to in-frame clones and leaves out a portion. The sample carries 10,000 to 15,000 clones, about 81% recorded once. Samples were taken several times over chemoradiotherapy. The data originate from a study of chemoradiotherapy in HPV16-positive cancers. For the study at large: Candidate HPV-specific clones and shared TCR motifs came from two HPV16-positive patients.

Study observations and caveats: In HPV16-positive patients, HPV-responsive T-cell expansion tracked better recurrence-free survival. Candidate HPV-specific clones and E7-related TCR motifs grew in tumor during treatment.

V gene TRBV5-6 combines with J gene TRBJ2-5; D is possibly TRBD1 (6 bases). This sample was obtained from a patient who underwent chemoradiotherapy. This clonotype was obtained from a human donor with HPV-associated anogenital cancer. CDR3 coding DNA: TGTGCCAGCAGCTTAAGATGGTGGCAGGGGACCGAAGAGACCCAGTACTTC. Protein product: CASSLRWWQGTEETQYF. The variable domain in full, completed from reference TRBV5-6 and TRBJ2-5, reads DAGVTQSPTHLIKTRGQQVTLRCSPKSGHDTVSWYQQALGQGPQFIFQYYEEEERQRGNFPDRFSGHQFPNYSSELNVNALLLGDSALYLCASSLRWWQGTEETQYFGPGTRLLVL.